This is a list of T cell receptor beta chains from one sample in a study of blood T cell repertoires in COVID-19. The data were produced by immunoSEQ multiplex PCR, yet TCRdb's version contains in-frame clones alone and is incomplete. The sample gives some 200,000 clones, around four fifths of which show up once; approximately 0.99% is in the top ten. The specimen sequenced was peripheral blood. Every receptor here comes from a man in his 60s with COVID-19, enrolled during active disease. Both conserved end residues are part of each CDR3. D genes are given only for firm matches. The listing skips clone size in some rows; elsewhere it reads once, few, many or a size class.

V gene: TRBV5-4
clone size: .
D gene: TRBD2
J gene: TRBJ2-5
CDR3 DNA: TGTGCCAGCAGCTCTCTAGCGGGAGCCCCACAAGAGACCCAGTACTTC
CDR3 protein: CASSSLAGAPQETQYF

V gene: TRBV9
clone size: once
D gene: TRBD1
J gene: TRBJ1-2
CDR3 DNA: TGTGCCAGCAGCGCTGAGGGGGCAGGGTGGGATGGCTACACCTTC
CDR3 protein: CASSAEGAGWDGYTF

V gene: TRBV4-2
clone size: .
D gene: .
J gene: TRBJ2-1
CDR3 DNA: TGTGCCAGCAGCCAGGAACGGCAGGCTGCGTTCTTC
CDR3 protein: CASSQERQAAFF

V gene: TRBV5-8
clone size: .
D gene: .
J gene: TRBJ1-1
CDR3 DNA: TGTGCCAGCAGCTTGGAGGTGACAGAGAACACTGAAGCTTTCTTT
CDR3 protein: CASSLEVTENTEAFF

V gene: TRBV27
clone size: .
D gene: .
J gene: TRBJ2-7
CDR3 DNA: TGTGCCAGCAGTTTCGGAGGGGTCAGCGAGCAGTACTTC
CDR3 protein: CASSFGGVSEQYF

V gene: TRBV27
clone size: .
D gene: TRBD1
J gene: TRBJ1-2
CDR3 DNA: TGTGCCAGCAGCCCTCCCCCGGGACAGGGAAACTATGGCTACACCTTC
CDR3 protein: CASSPPPGQGNYGYTF

V gene: TRBV5-4
clone size: few
D gene: TRBD2
J gene: TRBJ2-3
CDR3 DNA: TGTGCCAGCAGCTCCTCTACTAGCGGGAGAACAGATACGCAGTATTTT
CDR3 protein: CASSSSTSGRTDTQYF

V gene: TRBV28
clone size: .
D gene: .
J gene: TRBJ1-2
CDR3 DNA: TGTGCCAGCAGTTTAAGGTCCGGGAAAGAAGAAGGCTACACCTTC
CDR3 protein: CASSLRSGKEEGYTF

V gene: TRBV4-1
clone size: .
D gene: .
J gene: TRBJ2-1
CDR3 DNA: TGCGCCAGCAGCCCCCAAAAAAGCGCCGCGAATCACAATGAGCAGTTCTTC
CDR3 protein: CASSPQKSAANHNEQFF

V gene: TRBV4-3
clone size: .
D gene: .
J gene: TRBJ1-1
CDR3 DNA: TGCGCCAGCAGCCAAGAACCCGAGCGGTTGAACACTGAAGCTTTCTTT
CDR3 protein: CASSQEPERLNTEAFF

V gene: TRBV5-1
clone size: .
D gene: TRBD1
J gene: TRBJ2-2
CDR3 DNA: TGCGCCAGCAGCTTGTTGGGTAAACAGGGGACCGGGGAGCTGTTTTTT
CDR3 protein: CASSLLGKQGTGELFF

V gene: TRBV5-4
clone size: .
D gene: TRBD1
J gene: TRBJ2-2
CDR3 DNA: TGTGCCAGCAGCCGGGACAGCCAGTACACCGGGGAGCTGTTTTTT
CDR3 protein: CASSRDSQYTGELFF

V gene: TRBV7-2
clone size: .
D gene: .
J gene: TRBJ2-1
CDR3 DNA: TGTGCCAGCAGCTCCCTATACAGTGGCTCCTACAATGAGCAGTTCTTC
CDR3 protein: CASSSLYSGSYNEQFF

V gene: TRBV19
clone size: once
D gene: TRBD1
J gene: TRBJ1-5
CDR3 DNA: TGTGCCAGTAGTGACGACAGGGGTGGTCCCCAGCATTTT
CDR3 protein: CASSDDRGGPQHF

V gene: TRBV6-2/TRBV6-3
clone size: .
D gene: .
J gene: TRBJ1-1
CDR3 DNA: TGTGCCAGCAGCCGACAGGACACTGAAGCTTTCTTT
CDR3 protein: CASSRQDTEAFF

V gene: TRBV12-2
clone size: .
D gene: .
J gene: TRBJ1-6
CDR3 DNA: TGTGCAAGTCGCAGCCAGGGGGTGGGTTCACCCCTCCACTTT
CDR3 protein: CASRSQGVGSPLHF

V gene: TRBV3-1/TRBV3-2
clone size: .
D gene: .
J gene: TRBJ2-3
CDR3 DNA: TGTGCCAGCAGCCAAATGGGGACAATCAGGGCAGATACGCAGTATTTT
CDR3 protein: CASSQMGTIRADTQYF

V gene: TRBV11-2
clone size: .
D gene: TRBD1
J gene: TRBJ1-2
CDR3 DNA: TGTGCCAGCAGCCTAGACAGGGTTGGCTATGGCTACACCTTC
CDR3 protein: CASSLDRVGYGYTF

V gene: TRBV6-5
clone size: .
D gene: TRBD1
J gene: TRBJ1-5
CDR3 DNA: TGTGCCAGCAGTTATGGCTCGGGGACAGGCCACCAGCCCCAGCATTTT
CDR3 protein: CASSYGSGTGHQPQHF

V gene: TRBV5-1
clone size: .
D gene: .
J gene: TRBJ1-1
CDR3 DNA: TGCGCCAGCAGCTTCAGGGGAGCAAACACTGAAGCTTTCTTT
CDR3 protein: CASSFRGANTEAFF

V gene: TRBV27
clone size: .
D gene: .
J gene: TRBJ2-1
CDR3 DNA: TGTGCCAGCAGTTTTACGGGGTACAATGAGCAGTTCTTC
CDR3 protein: CASSFTGYNEQFF

V gene: TRBV4-1
clone size: .
D gene: .
J gene: TRBJ1-3
CDR3 DNA: TGCGCCAGCAGCCAAACCGGAGGGGCTGGTAGGTCTGGAAACACCATATATTTT
CDR3 protein: CASSQTGGAGRSGNTIYF